Listed here is a single TCR beta chain. Measured with immunoSEQ multiplex PCR; TCRdb has only the in-frame clones, and not every one. This sample carries over 45,000 clones, 90% of them seen once, and the ten largest clones take under 6.5%. This sample was taken from a study of blood T cell repertoires in COVID-19. Study as a whole: The United States, Italy and Spain provided the acute and convalescent COVID-19 samples. In each case, the material was cDNA or gDNA derived from T cells, B-cell-depleted T cells, or PBMCs.

Trimming took off 6 bases at V and 7 bases at J, with 13 bases between the two ends. This CDR3 is built from 14 residues. In germline, CDR1 is SGHTA, CDR2 FQGNSA. The rearrangement joins TRBV7-2 to TRBJ1-6, with a possible D match to TRBD1 (6 bases). Source material: peripheral blood. The sequence came from a man between 65 and 85 years old with acute or convalescent COVID-19. CDR3 sequence reads: CASRIGQTNSPLHF. The CDR3 bases are TGTGCCAGCAGAATAGGACAGACCAATTCACCCCTCCACTTT.